A selection of T cell receptor beta chains follows, all from one sample in a study of post-analysis software for immune sequencing data. Using its own MiXCR run on the PCR reads, TCRdb lists one record per CDR3 protein. The data hold about half a million distinct CDR3 sequences, with approximately 34% observed a single time. Input material: blood. These receptors came from a girl aged 2-17 years with multiple sclerosis. The CDR3 runs from the conserved cysteine through the conserved F or W. D genes are given only for firm matches. A clone size is listed for some rows: how often the clone was seen (once, few, many), or a class if it is expanded.

CDR3 protein | J gene | V gene | D gene | clone size
CASTRGLYNSPLHF | TRBJ1-6 | TRBV7-9 | NA | few
CASSQGQGQNIQYF | TRBJ2-4 | TRBV13 | TRBD1 | NA
CSASGQGATFF | TRBJ1-1 | TRBV20-1 | TRBD1 | few
CACSSGQGEGYTF | TRBJ1-2 | TRBV28 | NA | NA
CSVASRLVYGYTF | TRBJ1-2 | TRBV29-1 | NA | few
CASSQVATDSYNEQFF | TRBJ2-1 | TRBV4-2 | NA | NA
CASSIGRSANEKLFF | TRBJ1-4 | TRBV5-1 | NA | few
CSANRQGLQEAQFF | TRBJ2-1 | TRBV20-1 | TRBD1 | NA
CSAKKPGQVWPEAFF | TRBJ1-1 | TRBV20-1 | TRBD1 | NA
CSVDSLGHLEETQYF | TRBJ2-5 | TRBV29-1 | NA | once
CASSGGQIHSYEQYF | TRBJ2-7 | TRBV5-6 | TRBD1 | few
CASCPGGYTEAFF | TRBJ1-1 | TRBV5-1 | NA | few
CASSSPPGGESYTF | TRBJ1-2 | TRBV12-3/TRBV12-4 | NA | few
CASSLSRGSSYNEQFF | TRBJ2-1 | TRBV7-8 | TRBD2 | NA
CASSLSGGDPYEQYF | TRBJ2-7 | TRBV7-2 | TRBD2 | NA
CASSVTPSTDTQYF | TRBJ2-3 | TRBV6-4 | NA | NA
CSARDLRAGELFF | TRBJ2-2 | TRBV20-1 | NA | NA
CSADQGLAGSYTGELFF | TRBJ2-2 | TRBV20-1 | TRBD2 | few
CASSTDRKWGEQYF | TRBJ2-7 | TRBV5-1 | TRBD1 | NA
CASSLRPGVPYNSPLHF | TRBJ1-6 | TRBV7-2 | NA | NA
CASSLDFPDTQYF | TRBJ2-3 | TRBV6-2/TRBV6-3 | NA | NA
CAISERPGLAGPGDTQYF | TRBJ2-3 | TRBV10-3 | TRBD2 | NA
CASRLSGGDEQYF | TRBJ2-7 | TRBV12-3/TRBV12-4 | TRBD2 | NA
CASSLFGRGMNTEAFF | TRBJ1-1 | TRBV5-1 | NA | few
CAIRASGGGITEAFF | TRBJ1-1 | TRBV10-3 | NA | few
CASISGASGANVLTF | TRBJ2-6 | TRBV6-2/TRBV6-3 | TRBD2 | few